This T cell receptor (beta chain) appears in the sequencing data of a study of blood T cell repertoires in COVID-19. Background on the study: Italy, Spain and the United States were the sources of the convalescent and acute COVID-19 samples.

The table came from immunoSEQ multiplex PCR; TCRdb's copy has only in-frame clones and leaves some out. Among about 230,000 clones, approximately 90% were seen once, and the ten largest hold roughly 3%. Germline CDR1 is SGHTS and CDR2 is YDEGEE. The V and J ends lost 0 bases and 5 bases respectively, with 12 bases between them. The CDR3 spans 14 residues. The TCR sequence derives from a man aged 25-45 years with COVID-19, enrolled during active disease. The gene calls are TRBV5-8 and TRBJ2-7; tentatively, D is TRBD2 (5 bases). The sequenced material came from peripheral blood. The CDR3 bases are TGTGCCAGCAGCTTGGGGTTGGCGAGGGACGAGCAGTACTTC. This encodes CASSLGLARDEQYF.